Below, one T cell receptor beta chain is given with its context. No antigen is known for it. Base quality data are lacking; no much larger clone is found one base away. The germline V gene (reference sequence) sets CDR1 to MNHEY and CDR2 to SMNVEV. There are 14 amino acids in the CDR3, from cysteine to phenylalanine inclusive. Only the CDR3 DNA stays, 42 bases, in frame from base 1. The junction shows trimming of 5 bases on V and 1 base on J, plus 11 bases between the germline ends. The library was obtained by the immunoSEQ multiplex PCR assay. This immuneACCESS table, as held by TCRdb, lists in-frame sequences with V and J called but not all clones. Of the missing ones, under half trace to an unresolved V gene in checked studies; the others have no known cause. The sample profile shows some 41,000 clones; 80% to 90% of them were found once. The top ten clonotypes cover roughly 1.2% of the sample. The data belong to a study of T cell changes during pregnancy in multiple sclerosis (dated by TCRdb to about 2019). A note on the overall study: Changes in the T cell repertoire over the course of pregnancy were examined in this study in women with multiple sclerosis.

The chain is made from TRBV27 and TRBJ1-2, with the identity of the D gene unclear. This receptor was identified in a female donor with multiple sclerosis, enrolled in a pregnancy study. Sequenced material: CD4+ T cells from peripheral blood mononuclear cells, taken after pregnancy. The CDR3 protein is CASSSYGINYGYTF. The base sequence is TGTGCCAGCAGTAGCTATGGTATTAACTATGGCTACACCTTC.